The clone carrying this T cell receptor (beta chain) was recorded a few times. Its antigen remains unidentified. This sample was taken from a study of T cell repertoires in cytomegalovirus infection. Study summary: Public TCR beta signature analysis indicated the presence of both CMV infection and matching HLA type. Findings and caveats of the study: Cumulated frequencies of public TCR beta families served to identify carriers of CMV plus the relevant HLA.

The V and J ends lost 0 bases and 6 bases respectively, with 14 bases between them. The CDR3 is made up of 16 amino acids. The germline V gene encodes CDR1 MNHEY and CDR2 SVGAGI. Each CDR3 protein is one row after TCRdb ran MiXCR on the reads. The table includes 200,000 to 300,000 distinct CDR3 sequences, 12% to 15% detected once. The clonotype was recovered from a human donor in good health (CMV status not recorded). Some clones in this sample may be carry-over from other donors' samples. The V gene is TRBV6-5, the J gene TRBJ2-2; TRBD2 is a possible D gene (6 bases). Sequencing was carried out using PBMCs. In nucleotides, the CDR3 is TGTGCCAGCAGTTACTCCGACGCGGGGTTCTCCGGGGAGCTGTTTTTT. This codes for CASSYSDAGFSGELFF.